This T cell receptor beta chain appears in the sequencing data of a study of T-cell reconstitution after alpha-beta-depleted transplantation in children. As it was prepared, the TCRbeta library received unique molecular identifiers. From the PCR reads, TCRdb called clonotypes with MiXCR, one entry per CDR3 protein. The data show roughly 670,000 distinct CDR3 sequences, approximately 14% seen once. This clonotype was seen at least ten times. What it recognizes is unknown. This CDR3 is built from 13 residues. CDR1 is MNHEY and CDR2 is SMNVEV in the germline V gene (reference sequence). The V and J ends lost 6 bases and 0 bases respectively, with 7 bases between them. Study-wide findings and caveats: At around two months after transplant, the alpha-beta T cells were reportedly derived from several hundred expanded clones that came from non-depleted graft cells. Diversity and T-cell counts at one year after transplant derived mostly from new T cells. After transplant, high TCRbeta diversity at day 60 in some patients arose from surviving recipient T cells and thymic progenitors.

This TCR was recovered from a girl aged 2 to 9 with congenital amegakaryocytic thrombocytopenia, due to receive a stem cell transplant. This sequence joins TRBV27 and TRBJ2-3; D is unclear. The source was PBMCs, collected before TCRalphabeta/CD19-depleted stem cell transplant. Written as DNA, the CDR3 is TGTGCCAGCAGCTCGGTGAGCACAGATACGCAGTATTTT. Its translation is CASSSVSTDTQYF.